This is a list of T cell receptor beta chains from one sample in a study of T cell responses to AZD1222 COVID-19 vaccine. Produced via immunoSEQ multiplex PCR; TCRdb's table is partial and in-frame only. The sample contains 100,000 to 150,000 clones, approximately 88% of which appear only once. The material sequenced was peripheral blood, taken on day 0 of AZD1222 vaccination. Receptors originate from an adult in good health. Each CDR3 is given with its conserved first and last residue. D genes are given only for firm matches. Size tells how often a clone was seen (once, few, many) or the class of an expanded clone, and some rows leave it out.

-	-	TRBV5-4	TRBJ2-2	TGTGCCAGCAGCCCTGTGGGGCCGCTGGCCGGGGAGCTGTTTTTT	CASSPVGPLAGELFF
few	-	TRBV28	TRBJ1-3	TGTGCCAGCAGCTCGTACAGCTTACTCTCTGGAAACACCATATATTTT	CASSSYSLLSGNTIYF
-	-	TRBV7-9	TRBJ1-5	TGTGCCAGCAGCTCCTCGGGGGGCGAACAGCCCCAGCATTTT	CASSSSGGEQPQHF
-	-	TRBV6-2/TRBV6-3	TRBJ1-1	TGTGCCAGCAGTTACTCAACAGGCACTGAAGCTTTCTTT	CASSYSTGTEAFF
-	-	TRBV19	TRBJ1-5	TGTGCCAGTAGTATAGGCCCCTCGCAGCGATATAGCAATCAGCCCCAGCATTTT	CASSIGPSQRYSNQPQHF
once	-	TRBV6-4	TRBJ2-3	TGTGCCAGCATCAGGCGTCTTCCTTGGGCAGATACGCAGTATTTT	CASIRRLPWADTQYF
-	-	TRBV27	TRBJ1-5	TGTGCCAGCAGTAAGCGACAGGCAGGCAATCAGCCCCAGCATTTT	CASSKRQAGNQPQHF
-	-	TRBV29-1	TRBJ1-3	TGCAGCGTTGAAGATCTTGGGGACACCATATATTTT	CSVEDLGDTIYF
-	-	TRBV5-4	TRBJ2-5	TGTGCCAGCAGCTTGGACAGGGAAGAGACCCAGTACTTC	CASSLDREETQYF
once	-	TRBV18	TRBJ1-1	TGTGCCAGCTCACCTCCACACCTGAACACTGAAGCTTTCTTT	CASSPPHLNTEAFF
-	TRBD2	TRBV27	TRBJ2-7	TGTGCCAGCAGTTCACGGACTAGCGCCAGCTACGAGCAGTACTTC	CASSSRTSASYEQYF
once	-	TRBV19	TRBJ1-5	TGTGCCAGTAGTATACAGGGCCATAATCAGCCCCAGCATTTT	CASSIQGHNQPQHF
-	-	TRBV12-3/TRBV12-4	TRBJ2-3	TGTGCCAGCAGCCCACAAACAGATACGCAGTATTTT	CASSPQTDTQYF
-	TRBD2	TRBV7-2	TRBJ2-7	TGTGCCAGCAGCTTGGGTAGCGGGGGTCTGTACGAGCAGTACTTC	CASSLGSGGLYEQYF
-	-	TRBV27	TRBJ1-3	TGTGCCAGCGGCAGGTTTGGAAACACCATATATTTT	CASGRFGNTIYF
-	TRBD1	TRBV10-3	TRBJ2-1	TGTGCCATCAGCATGTCGGGACAGGGAGACAATGAGCAGTTCTTC	CAISMSGQGDNEQFF
-	TRBD2	TRBV6-1	TRBJ2-1	TGTGCCAGCTCTAGCGGGAGGGGTTACTACAATGAGCAGTTCTTC	CASSSGRGYYNEQFF
-	-	TRBV4-1	TRBJ1-4	TGCGCCAGCAGCCAAGATTCTACCGGACGTCTTAATGAAAAACTGTTTTTT	CASSQDSTGRLNEKLFF
-	-	TRBV12-3/TRBV12-4	TRBJ2-1	TGTGCCACCCGTTTGAGGGGAAGCAATGAGCAGTTCTTC	CATRLRGSNEQFF
-	-	TRBV7-9	TRBJ1-4	TGTGCCAGCAGCCTGCCCGGGTCTTCGAATGAAAAACTGTTTTTT	CASSLPGSSNEKLFF
-	TRBD1	TRBV6-5	TRBJ2-5	TGTGCCAGTCGACAGGGGGCTTCAGAGACCCAGTACTTC	CASRQGASETQYF
-	TRBD2	TRBV24-1	TRBJ2-3	TGTGCCACCAGTGATTTTACGGGAGGGCCCTCAGATACGCAGTATTTT	CATSDFTGGPSDTQYF
-	-	TRBV5-5	TRBJ1-5	TGTGCCAGCAGCTTGCGGTGGAATGGGAATCAGCCCCAGCATTTT	CASSLRWNGNQPQHF
-	TRBD1	TRBV10-3	TRBJ1-1	TGTGCCACCTCAACACGACAGGGGAACACTGAAGCTTTCTTT	CATSTRQGNTEAFF
-	TRBD2	TRBV6-2/TRBV6-3	TRBJ2-5	TGTGCCAGCAGTTATCGGGGGGGCATCAGGGAGACCCAGTACTTC	CASSYRGGIRETQYF
-	TRBD2	TRBV28	TRBJ2-7	TGTGCCAGCAGTACCGGGACTAGGCCCGAGCAGTACTTC	CASSTGTRPEQYF
-	-	TRBV14	TRBJ2-5	TGTGCCAGCAGCCCCGCGTGGGGGACCCAGTACTTC	CASSPAWGTQYF
-	-	TRBV6-1	TRBJ1-2	TGTGCCAGCAGTGAAGGGCAGAGAGGGGGCTATGGCTACACCTTC	CASSEGQRGGYGYTF
-	-	TRBV12-3/TRBV12-4	TRBJ2-7	TGTGCCAGCAGCAGACTAGTTCCCCACGAGCAGTACTTC	CASSRLVPHEQYF
-	-	TRBV7-9	TRBJ1-1	TGTGCCAGCAGCCCCGGGGCTGAAGCTTTCTTT	CASSPGAEAFF
-	TRBD1	TRBV28	TRBJ1-1	TGTGCCAGCAGTTTTACGACAGGGACGGGTAGTACTGAAGCTTTCTTT	CASSFTTGTGSTEAFF
few	-	TRBV6-2/TRBV6-3	TRBJ1-5	TGTGCCAGCAGTCCCGTGGTGGGCTCCCCCAGTAGGCCCCAGCATTTT	CASSPVVGSPSRPQHF
-	-	TRBV2	TRBJ2-6	TGTGCCAGCAGTGAGGGATACGGCAGGGAAGCCGTCCTGACTTTC	CASSEGYGREAVLTF
-	-	TRBV5-5	TRBJ2-7	TGTGCCAGTAGGATGAAGGGAGTGGGCTACGAGCAGTACTTC	CASRMKGVGYEQYF
-	-	TRBV5-1	TRBJ1-5	TGCGCCAGCAGCTTGAGCGGACAAAATCAGCCCCAGCATTTT	CASSLSGQNQPQHF
-	TRBD2	TRBV23-1	TRBJ2-5	TGCGCCAGGGGGGGGCAAGAGACCCAGTACTTC	CARGGQETQYF
-	TRBD2	TRBV3-1/TRBV3-2	TRBJ2-1	TGTGCCAGCAGCCACCAGGGACTAGCGGGGGGGATTAATGAGCAGTTCTTC	CASSHQGLAGGINEQFF